The 16 T cell receptor beta chains in this list originate from one sample, sequenced in a study of CD8 T cells in ankylosing spondylitis (dated by TCRdb to the late 2010s). The library relied on 5' RACE. The instrument given in TCRdb is Illumina HiSeq 2500. TCRdb reran the public reads through fastp at Q25 and MiXCR, keeping productive beta chains. CDR3 protein duplicates are merged, each entry listing the most common genes and DNA. The sample contains over 150,000 distinct CDR3 sequences, 13% of them found a single time. About 17% of the sample comes from the top ten. Sequenced input: blood, either unsorted or a sorted T cell fraction (not recorded which). These receptors were taken from a male donor with ankylosing spondylitis or in good health (not recorded which).

Only a few counts were recorded for this clonotype. The chain employs TRBV11-3 and TRBJ2-7; D is possibly TRBD1 or TRBD2 (6 bases each). Germline V gene sequence: CDR1 SGHNT, CDR2 YENEEA. This CDR3 spans 12 amino acids. Trimming shortened V by 5 bases and J by 6 bases, and 11 bases separated the two germline ends. For the CDR3, the DNA is TGTGCCAGCAGCGCCGGGGGCGGCGAGCAGTACTTC. Amino acid sequence: CASSAGGGEQYF.

As DNA, the CDR3 is TGTGCCAGCAGGGCAAGAACAGGTATGAACACTGAAGCTTTCTTT. Translating it yields CASRARTGMNTEAFF. The rearrangement joins TRBV6-2 or TRBV6-3 to TRBJ1-1; tentative D call: TRBD1 (5 bases). The CDR3 sequence is 15 residues long. The V end lost 6 bases, the J end lost 0 bases, and 14 bases lay between the germline ends. From germline, CDR1 is MNHEY and CDR2 SVGEGT.

The chain combines TRBV6-2 or TRBV6-3 with TRBJ1-5; 7 nucleotides match TRBD1. From germline, CDR1 is MNHEY and CDR2 SVGEGT. Germline trimming cut 5 bases from V and 6 bases from J; bases unmatched to any gene: 4. CDR3 length equals 13 residues. The DNA of the CDR3 is TGTGCCAGCAGTACAGGGGATTTTCAGCCCCAGCATTTT. It specifies CASSTGDFQPQHF.

The chain recombines TRBV7-8 with TRBJ2-1; no clear D gene. Trimming removed 3 bases at V and 3 bases at J, with 12 bases between. Germline assignment: CDR1 SGHVS and CDR2 FQNEAQ. The CDR3 runs 15 residues. CDR3 in amino acids: CASSLGIGYYNEQFF. In nucleotides, the CDR3 is TGTGCCAGCAGCTTGGGCATAGGGTACTACAATGAGCAGTTCTTC.

This clonotype was seen more than once but under ten times. The chain joins TRBV27 to TRBJ1-2; D is ambiguous. The CDR3 has 13 amino acids. V lost 6 bases, J lost 2 bases, and 10 bases lay in between. The germline V gene has CDR1 MNHEY and CDR2 SMNVEV (reference sequence). CDR3 sequence reads: CASSSFGNYGYTF. The CDR3 DNA is TGTGCCAGCAGCTCCTTCGGCAACTATGGCTACACCTTC.

This clonotype was counted between two and nine times. This rearrangement joins TRBV20-1 to TRBJ2-5; D may be TRBD1 or TRBD2 (6 bases each). The germline CDR1 and CDR2 sequences are DFQATT and SNEGSKA (reference sequence). CDR3 length equals 13 residues. The V and J ends lost 3 bases and 5 bases respectively, with 13 bases between them. The chain's CDR3 is CSARKRRGETQYF. The CDR3 nucleotides are TGCAGTGCTAGGAAGCGGAGGGGGGAGACCCAGTACTTC.

This chain uses TRBV12-3 or TRBV12-4 with TRBJ2-5; D not resolved. Deletions cut 5 bases from V and 4 bases from J, with 8 bases between. The CDR3 length is 12 residues. The CDR3 bases are TGTGCCAGCAGTCCGCAAGGAGAGACCCAGTACTTC. Amino acids: CASSPQGETQYF.

This chain connects TRBV10-3 to TRBJ2-7; 8 bases are a match to TRBD2. V lost 3 bases, J lost 4 bases, and 5 bases stayed unmatched. The CDR3 contains 14 residues. Germline V gene data show CDR1 as ENHRY and CDR2 as SYGVKD. CDR3 region: CAISDTGLGYEQYF. For the CDR3, the DNA is TGTGCCATCAGTGATACGGGACTAGGGTACGAGCAGTACTTC.

This clonotype has ten or more counts. J is TRBJ2-7 and V is TRBV4-2, with unresolved D. Germline CDR1 LGHNA, CDR2 YNFKEQ. The CDR3 consists of 15 residues. V was trimmed by 0 bases and J by 3 bases, leaving 12 bases between them. CDR3 amino acids: CASSQDRHGLYEQYF. CDR3 DNA: TGTGCCAGCAGCCAAGATCGGCACGGGCTCTACGAGCAGTACTTC.

This clonotype was recorded many times. V is TRBV5-1 and J is TRBJ2-7, with 7 bases that match TRBD1. Germline-derived CDR1 and CDR2 are SGHRS and YFSETQ. There are 13 residues in the CDR3. V gave up 0 bases and J gave up 5 bases; unmatched junction bases: 2. The CDR3 coding sequence is TGCGCCAGCAGCTTGGGACAGGGTGACGAGCAGTACTTC. Protein product: CASSLGQGDEQYF. Full variable domain (missing parts from reference TRBV5-1 and TRBJ2-7): KAGVTQTPRYLIKTRGQQVTLSCSPISGHRSVSWYQQTPGQGLQFLFEYFSETQRNKGNFPGRFSGRQFSNSRSEMNVSTLELGDSALYLCASSLGQGDEQYFGPGTRLTVT.

To note about this clonotype: A much larger clonotype is one base distant, so this may be a read error. The chain employs TRBV6-4 and TRBJ2-3; maybe TRBD1 (5 bases). The assigned J gene may be wrong: the sequence end matches TRBJ1-5 better. In germline, CDR1 is MRHNA, CDR2 SNTAGT. The CDR3 is 14 residues long. In DNA, the CDR3 is TGTGCCAGCAGTGACTCAGCGGAGACAGATACGCAGCATTTT. This sequence encodes CASSDSAETDTQHF.

This clonotype was found a few times. The chain has TRBV12-5 and TRBJ2-7, with 8 nucleotides matching TRBD2. The junction had 10 bases not matched to a gene; V was cut back by 5 bases and J by 4 bases. CDR1 is LGHNT, CDR2 FRNRAP, per germline. The CDR3 runs 15 residues. DNA of the CDR3: TGTGCTAGTGGTCTCGGGAGGGGGGAAGGGTACGAGCAGTACTTC. Its translation: CASGLGRGEGYEQYF.

This clonotype has at least ten counts. This rearrangement joins TRBV20-1 to TRBJ1-6, with TRBD1 identical over 8 bases. The germline CDR1 and CDR2 sequences are DFQATT and SNEGSKA (reference sequence). V dropped 4 bases and J dropped 8; count of bases not matched to a gene: 7. The CDR3 sequence is 14 residues long. CDR3 sequence: CSANLQGEHSPLHF. In nucleotides, the CDR3 is TGCAGTGCTAATTTACAGGGGGAGCATTCACCCCTCCACTTT.

In its sample, this clonotype was seen many times. The rearrangement links TRBV7-9 to TRBJ2-7; D gene uncertain. The CDR3 totals 13 residues. CDR1 and CDR2 (germline): SEHNR, FQNEAQ (reference sequence). V shed 3 bases and J shed 2 bases, with 8 bases lying between them. In DNA form, the CDR3 reads TGTGCCAGCAGCTTGGCCGAAACCTACGAGCAGTACTTC. Amino acid sequence: CASSLAETYEQYF.

The chain combines TRBV25-1 with TRBJ2-7, with 9 bases identical to TRBD1. Germline V gene lookup returns CDR1 MGHDK and CDR2 SYGVNS. V was clipped by 7 bases and J by 5 bases; unmatched bases: 9. This CDR3 is 14 amino acids long. In DNA form, the CDR3 reads TGTGCCAGCATTGGACAGGGGAGTATCCACGAGCAGTACTTC. Amino acids: CASIGQGSIHEQYF.

The chain is built from TRBV27 and TRBJ2-1; 7 bases are shared with TRBD1. CDR1 and CDR2 from the germline V gene are MNHEY and SMNVEV (reference sequence). V gave up 4 bases and J gave up 2 bases; unmatched junction bases: 2. CDR3 length: 14 residues. The CDR3 loop reads CASSWGQTYNEQFF. Here the CDR3 DNA reads TGTGCCAGCAGTTGGGGACAGACCTACAATGAGCAGTTCTTC.